This T cell receptor beta chain was sequenced in a study of blood T cells in healthy people across ages. Study-level results: Percentage of naive T cells showed a strong correlation with TCR beta diversity.

This clonotype turned up a few times. The antigen is undetermined. J gave up 1 base and V 5 bases, and 16 bases lay outside the gene matches. The CDR3 is made up of 19 amino acids. Germline CDR1 SEHNR, CDR2 FQNEAQ (reference sequence). Russia was home to the donors, healthy Caucasian individuals aged about 6 to 90. The extraction recovered at least 6 micrograms of total RNA per sample. For the second PCR, which ran for about 7 to 12 cycles, a sample-barcoded 5' primer and a J-beta primer mix were used. Every single cDNA molecule received a tag from a template-switch adaptor with 12 random nucleotides. TCRdb independently ran MiXCR on the 5' RACE reads; one entry per CDR3 protein. The sample holds over 600,000 distinct CDR3 sequences, about 42% seen once.

This TCR came from an elderly man in good health. This chain joins TRBV7-9 and TRBJ2-5, with 10 bases that match TRBD2. Sequenced sample: blood. The CDR3 here is CASSNQREGLVRGQETQYF. CDR3 in DNA: TGTGCCAGCAGCAACCAGCGGGAGGGCCTTGTCCGGGGCCAAGAGACCCAGTACTTC.